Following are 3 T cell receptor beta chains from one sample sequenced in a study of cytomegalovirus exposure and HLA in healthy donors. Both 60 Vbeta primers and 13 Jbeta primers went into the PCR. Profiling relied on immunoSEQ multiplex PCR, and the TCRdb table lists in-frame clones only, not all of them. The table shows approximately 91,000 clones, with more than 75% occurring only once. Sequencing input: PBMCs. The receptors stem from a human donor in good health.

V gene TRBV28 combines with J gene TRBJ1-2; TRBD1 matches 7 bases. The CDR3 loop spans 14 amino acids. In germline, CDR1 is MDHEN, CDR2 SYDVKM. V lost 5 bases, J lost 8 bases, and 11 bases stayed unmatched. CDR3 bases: TGTGCCAGCAGTACTATGACAGGGTTCGGCGGCTACACCTTC. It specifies CASSTMTGFGGYTF.

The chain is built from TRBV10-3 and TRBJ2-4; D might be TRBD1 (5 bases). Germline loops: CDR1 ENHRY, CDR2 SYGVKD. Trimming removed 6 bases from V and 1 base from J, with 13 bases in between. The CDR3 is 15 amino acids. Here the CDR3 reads CAISTGPFAKNIQYF. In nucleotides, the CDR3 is TGTGCCATCAGCACAGGACCGTTTGCCAAAAACATTCAGTACTTC.

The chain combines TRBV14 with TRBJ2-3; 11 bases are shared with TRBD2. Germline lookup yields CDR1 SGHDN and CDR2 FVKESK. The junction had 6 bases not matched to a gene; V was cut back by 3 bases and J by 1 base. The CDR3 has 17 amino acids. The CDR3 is CASSHGSGGVGTDTQYF. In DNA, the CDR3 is TGTGCCAGCAGCCACGGTAGCGGGGGGGTTGGCACAGATACGCAGTATTTT.